The present T cell receptor beta chain was sequenced within a study of human T cells and chemical hapten exposure. TCRdb re-analysed the RACE reads in MiXCR, keeping a single row per CDR3 protein. Of just over 70,000 distinct CDR3 sequences listed, over 8.5% were seen once; the top ten hold approximately 1.5%. Points from the study as a whole: More PT1 expanded TCRs went with higher patch test scores. DPC sensitization left the count of TCRs above 1 in 1000 unchanged. In comparison with controls, expanded TCRs gave rise to a significantly larger number of large CDR3 similarity clusters.

The sample holds a few counts of this clonotype. Antigen: not known. The germline V gene encodes CDR1 DFQATT and CDR2 SNEGSKA (reference sequence). J was trimmed by 4 bases and V by 3 bases; bases with no gene match: 10. This CDR3 has 17 residues. Noted time point: patch test 3, about 24 weeks after DPC sensitization. Treatment indicated: therapeutic diphenylcyclopropenone sensitization with weekly scalp DPC. The chain recombines TRBV20-1 with TRBJ2-1; the match to TRBD2 covers 12 bases. This clonotype was sampled from a woman aged 45-60 years with alopecia areata. Some clones in this sample may be carry-over from other donors' samples. The input for sequencing was whole blood, taken in connection with sensitization to the hapten diphenylcyclopropenone (DPC). CDR3 nucleotides: TGCAGTGCTAGGGACCCAGGGACTAGCGGGCGGTACAATGAGCAGTTCTTC. Its translation: CSARDPGTSGRYNEQFF.